These 32 T cell receptor beta chains were all obtained from the same sample, sequenced in a study of blood T cell repertoires in COVID-19. Profiled with immunoSEQ multiplex PCR; TCRdb holds only in-frame clones, not every one. This table has roughly 350,000 clones, around 84% appearing once. Sequencing input: peripheral blood. Receptors originate from a woman aged 18-29 years with acute or convalescent COVID-19.

The genes are TRBV11-1 and TRBJ2-5; 7 nucleotides agree with TRBD1. The CDR3 totals 15 residues. The V gene end was trimmed by 5 bases and the J gene end by 4 bases; junction bases not matched to a gene: 10. Germline V CDR1 and CDR2: SGHAT, FQDESV (reference sequence). The CDR3 here is CASSPSLTGRETQYF. For the CDR3, the DNA is TGTGCCAGCAGCCCATCCCTGACAGGGAGAGAGACCCAGTACTTC. Variable domain in full (rest from reference TRBV11-1 and TRBJ2-5): EAEVAQSPRYKITEKSQAVAFWCDPISGHATLYWYRQILGQGPELLVQFQDESVVDDSQLPKDRFSAERLKGVDSTLKIQPAELGDSAMYLCASSPSLTGRETQYFGPGTRLLVL.

This sequence joins TRBV5-6 and TRBJ1-2; D perhaps matches TRBD1 (5 bases). Per germline, CDR1 SGHDT and CDR2 YYEEEE. The CDR3 is 15 residues long. V lost 4 bases and J lost 1, with 14 bases in between. The CDR3 bases are TGTGCCAGCAGCCCAGGGTTTGCTGATAACTATGGCTACACCTTC. This translates into CASSPGFADNYGYTF. Full variable domain (outside the CDR3, taken from reference TRBV5-6 and TRBJ1-2): DAGVTQSPTHLIKTRGQQVTLRCSPKSGHDTVSWYQQALGQGPQFIFQYYEEEERQRGNFPDRFSGHQFPNYSSELNVNALLLGDSALYLCASSPGFADNYGYTFGSGTRLTVV.

Concerning this clone itself: Other DNA sequences from this sample encode an identical CDR3 as well. The V gene is TRBV9, the J gene TRBJ1-1, with 8 bases matching TRBD1. Per germline, CDR1 SGDLS and CDR2 YYNGEE. This CDR3 has 13 amino acids. The V and J ends lost 2 bases and 5 bases, in that order; junction bases with no gene match: 2. CDR3 region: CASSVTGGTEAFF. CDR3 DNA sequence: TGTGCCAGCAGCGTCACAGGGGGTACTGAAGCTTTCTTT.

This chain uses TRBV6-5 with TRBJ1-4; TRBD1 is a possible D gene (6 bases). The germline V gene has CDR1 MNHEY and CDR2 SVGAGI. Trimming removed 5 bases from V and 0 bases from J, with 7 bases in between. CDR3 length: 14 residues. CDR3 sequence (DNA): TGTGCCAGCAGTCGGACAGCAACTAATGAAAAACTGTTTTTT. Protein sequence: CASSRTATNEKLFF.

This clone was observed once. V is TRBV27 and J is TRBJ2-7; 8 nucleotides agree with TRBD2. This CDR3 has 14 residues. The V gene end was trimmed by 6 bases and the J gene end by 7 bases; junction bases not matched to a gene: 11. Germline V gene sequence: CDR1 MNHEY, CDR2 SMNVEV (reference sequence). The CDR3 protein is CASRSSGTTGEQYF. The CDR3 DNA reads TGTGCCAGCAGGAGTAGCGGGACTACCGGAGAGCAGTACTTC.

The chain joins TRBV15 to TRBJ2-1, with TRBD1 as a possible D gene (5 bases). Germline V lookup: CDR1 LNHNV, CDR2 YYDKDF (reference sequence). The CDR3 covers 18 residues. V was shortened by 0 bases and J by 5 bases, with 20 bases between the two germline ends. Here the CDR3 reads CATSRDLVLGDLNNEQFF. CDR3 coding DNA: TGTGCCACCAGCAGAGATTTGGTTTTAGGGGATCTAAACAATGAGCAGTTCTTC.

The chain combines TRBV5-4 with TRBJ2-7; possible D gene TRBD2, 6 bases. CDR1 SGHNT and CDR2 YYREEE come from the germline V gene (reference sequence). Trimming removed 4 bases at V and 7 bases at J, with 21 bases between. CDR3 length equals 15 residues. The CDR3 loop reads CASSVDGRGVGEQYF. For the CDR3, the DNA is TGTGCCAGCAGCGTAGACGGGAGAGGTGTGGGGGAGCAGTACTTC.

This clone was detected once. V is TRBV29-1 and J is TRBJ2-7; 13 nucleotides line up with TRBD2. J gave up 0 bases and V 7 bases, and 9 bases lay outside the gene matches. The CDR3 is 16 amino acids. CDR1 is SQVTM and CDR2 is ANQGSEA in the germline V gene. For the CDR3, the DNA is TGCAGCGCCGAGGGACTAGCGGGATCGAACTCCTACGAGCAGTACTTC. Protein sequence: CSAEGLAGSNSYEQYF.

The gene calls are TRBV5-6 and TRBJ1-2; 10 bases are a match to TRBD1. Germline-derived CDR1 and CDR2 are SGHDT and YYEEEE. V was pared by 7 bases and J by 2 bases, with 8 bases of the junction left unmatched. The CDR3 is made up of 15 amino acids. The CDR3 nucleotides are TGTGCCAGCGGCCGACAGGGGGCGCAGAACTATGGCTACACCTTC. Protein sequence: CASGRQGAQNYGYTF.

The chain is built from TRBV6-5 and TRBJ2-3, with D perhaps TRBD1 (5 bases). Germline CDR1 MNHEY, CDR2 SVGAGI. The CDR3 length is 14 residues. V lost 2 bases and J lost 3, with 9 bases in between. The chain's CDR3 is CASSYDSWTDTQYF. Written as DNA, the CDR3 is TGTGCCAGCAGTTACGACAGTTGGACAGATACGCAGTATTTT.

This clone has more than one count but fewer than ten. The chain couples TRBV2 to TRBJ2-3; no clear D gene. The V end was cut by 3 bases, the J end by 3 bases, with 10 bases between. Germline CDR1 reads SNHLY; CDR2 reads FYNNEI. CDR3 length equals 14 residues. The chain's CDR3 is CASSESLTTDTQYF. The CDR3 region has the DNA TGTGCCAGCAGTGAGTCTCTTACAACAGATACGCAGTATTTT.

J is TRBJ1-2 and V is TRBV6-1, with no clear D. Trimming left V 2 bases short and J 9 bases short, with 10 bases between. Germline V CDR1 and CDR2: MNHNS, SASEGT. The CDR3 length is 12 residues. The CDR3 DNA reads TGTGCCAGCAGTGAACGAGAGATGAGCTACACCTTC. It yields the protein CASSEREMSYTF.

CDR3 loop: CASSSRGSVPNEQFF. The CDR3 nucleotides are TGTGCCAGCAGCTCCAGGGGTAGCGTACCCAATGAGCAGTTCTTC. The chain joins TRBV7-3 to TRBJ2-1; possibly TRBD1 for D (6 bases). CDR1 is SGHTA and CDR2 is FQGTGA in the germline V gene. The length of the CDR3 is 15 residues. Trimming left V 4 bases short and J 6 bases short, with 16 bases between. The variable domain in full, with the rest retrieved from reference TRBV7-3 and TRBJ2-1, is GAGVSQTPSNKVTEKGKYVELRCDPISGHTALYWYRQSLGQGPEFLIYFQGTGAADDSGLPNDRFFAVRPEGSVSTLKIQRTERGDSAVYLCASSSRGSVPNEQFFGPGTRLTVL.

The chain is built from TRBV19 and TRBJ2-6; D is possibly TRBD1 (6 bases). CDR3 length: 18 residues. Deletions cut 6 bases from V and 0 bases from J, with 18 bases between. Germline V CDR1 and CDR2: LNHDA, SQIVND (reference sequence). CDR3 bases: TGTGCCAGTAGCGAGGGGGTGATCCCGCTCTCTGGGGCCAACGTCCTGACTTTC. Its protein is CASSEGVIPLSGANVLTF.

This chain connects TRBV28 to TRBJ1-4; weak D call: TRBD1 (6 bases). The CDR3 has 16 residues. The germline V and J ends were trimmed by 5 bases and 0 bases, with 13 bases remaining between them. The germline V gene encodes CDR1 MDHEN and CDR2 SYDVKM. This CDR3 is CASSPGQSATNEKLFF. As DNA, the CDR3 is TGTGCCAGCAGTCCCGGACAGTCCGCAACTAATGAAAAACTGTTTTTT.

The V and J genes are TRBV28 and TRBJ1-2, with D unclear. In germline, CDR1 is MDHEN, CDR2 SYDVKM. V was cut by 8 bases and J by 5 bases, with 12 bases left in between. The CDR3 totals 12 residues. The CDR3 DNA is TGTGCCAGCCATCGAAGGACTTATGGCTACACCTTC. This sequence encodes CASHRRTYGYTF.

This chain joins TRBV5-1 and TRBJ1-3; 7 bases align to TRBD1. The CDR3 length is 15 residues. The V segment lost 4 bases and the J segment 4 bases; nucleotides outside the gene matches: 8. The germline V gene has CDR1 SGHRS and CDR2 YFSETQ. CDR3 nucleotide sequence: TGCGCCAGCAGCGTGACAGGGAGCGACGGAAACACCATATATTTT. Protein: CASSVTGSDGNTIYF.

The chain carries TRBV19 and TRBJ2-2; weak D call: TRBD2 (6 bases). Trimming left V 7 bases short and J 4 bases short, with 13 bases between. This CDR3 has 14 residues. Germline CDR1 reads LNHDA; CDR2 reads SQIVND (reference sequence). CDR3 bases: TGTGCCAGTAATGTGGGGGGTGGCACCGGGGAGCTGTTTTTT. Protein product: CASNVGGGTGELFF.

The chain uses TRBV5-1 and TRBJ2-5; 8 positions agree with TRBD1. J lost 5 bases, V lost 4 bases, and 7 bases had no gene match. CDR1 is SGHRS, CDR2 YFSETQ, per germline. The CDR3 has 14 amino acids. CDR3 residues: CASSVQGVLETQYF. As DNA, the CDR3 is TGCGCCAGCAGCGTACAGGGGGTCTTGGAGACCCAGTACTTC.

This clone was counted between two and nine times. Here the CDR3 reads CASRGGVTGNTIYF. The DNA for the CDR3 is TGTGCCAGCAGGGGGGGAGTGACTGGAAACACCATATATTTT. This chain uses TRBV6-5 with TRBJ1-3, with D possibly being TRBD1 (5 bases). Per the germline V gene, CDR1 is MNHEY and CDR2 is SVGAGI. This CDR3 region has 14 residues. Trimming stripped 6 bases from V and 2 bases from J, with 11 bases between.

The J gene is TRBJ2-3, the V gene TRBV4-2; 8 bases line up with TRBD2. The germline gives CDR1 LGHNA, CDR2 YNFKEQ. The V gene end was trimmed by 2 bases and the J gene end by 3 bases; junction bases not matched to a gene: 4. The CDR3 covers 15 residues. CDR3 sequence: CASSQLSGNTDTQYF. CDR3 bases: TGTGCCAGCAGCCAACTTAGCGGGAATACAGATACGCAGTATTTT.

The chain combines TRBV5-1 with TRBJ2-7; 9 bases align to TRBD1. The V and J ends lost 4 bases and 3 bases, in that order; junction bases with no gene match: 11. Per the germline V gene, CDR1 is SGHRS and CDR2 is YFSETQ. The CDR3 consists of 16 residues. CDR3 sequence (DNA): TGCGCCAGCAGCCCGTGGACGGGACAGGGCAACTACGAGCAGTACTTC. Translated, it gives CASSPWTGQGNYEQYF.

The chain joins TRBV6-5 to TRBJ1-5; D gene unclear. Germline CDR1 and CDR2: MNHEY and SVGAGI. Deletions cut 6 bases from V and 1 base from J, with 13 bases between. This CDR3 is built from 15 residues. The CDR3 spells CASRTTGYSNQPQHF. For the CDR3, the DNA is TGTGCCAGCAGAACGACGGGGTACAGCAATCAGCCCCAGCATTTT.

The chain employs TRBV6-6 and TRBJ1-3, with TRBD1 identical over 7 bases. The junction had 1 base not matched to a gene; V was cut back by 3 bases and J by 2 bases. Looked up from germline, CDR1 is MNHNY and CDR2 is SVGAGI (reference sequence). This CDR3 is 14 amino acids long. CDR3 nucleotide sequence: TGTGCCAGCAGTTATGGGACAGCTGGAAACACCATATATTTT. It yields the protein CASSYGTAGNTIYF.

This rearrangement joins TRBV5-5 to TRBJ2-2; a possible D gene is TRBD1 (6 bases). This CDR3 has 15 amino acids. Trimming removed 4 bases at V and 6 bases at J, with 16 bases between. CDR1 SGHKS and CDR2 YYEKEE come from the germline V gene (reference sequence). Written as DNA, the CDR3 is TGTGCCAGCAGCCAGATGGGGGCCGGGGCCGGGGAGCTGTTTTTT. Protein product: CASSQMGAGAGELFF.

The gene calls are TRBV24-1 and TRBJ2-4, with D possibly TRBD1 on 6 matching bases. In germline, CDR1 is KGHDR, CDR2 SFDVKD. The CDR3 consists of 15 residues. With 5 bases removed from V and 6 bases from J, the gap between germline ends came to 16 bases. The CDR3 region is CATSARDTNLNIQYF. DNA for the CDR3: TGTGCCACCAGTGCAAGGGACACAAATTTAAACATTCAGTACTTC.

This sequence joins TRBV10-2 and TRBJ1-5; D unresolved. The germline CDR1 and CDR2 sequences are WSHSY and SAAADI. This CDR3 region has 12 residues. The V and J ends lost 4 bases and 6 bases respectively, with 7 bases between them. CDR3 sequence: CASSAPSQPQHF. The CDR3 DNA is TGCGCCAGCAGTGCCCCGAGTCAGCCCCAGCATTTT.

J is TRBJ2-1 and V is TRBV9; TRBD1 matches at 11 bases. Germline lookup yields CDR1 SGDLS and CDR2 YYNGEE. After removal of 4 bases from V and 8 bases from J, the junction contained 8 bases not matched to a gene. The CDR3 has 15 residues. As DNA, the CDR3 is TGTGCCAGCAGCCCCCGGGACAGGGGGTCCTATGAGCAGTTCTTC. It translates to CASSPRDRGSYEQFF.

This clone was seen a few times. The chain couples TRBV10-3 to TRBJ2-1, with TRBD2 identical over 10 bases. In germline, CDR1 is ENHRY, CDR2 SYGVKD. The CDR3 runs to 18 residues. V was pared by 5 bases and J by 8 bases, with 18 bases of the junction left unmatched. CDR3 in DNA: TGTGCCATCAGTATCTCAGGGGCTAAAGCTAGCGGGAGTTATGAGCAGTTCTTC. Its translation: CAISISGAKASGSYEQFF.

The chain carries TRBV3-1 (or the pseudogene TRBV3-2) and TRBJ2-2, with 16 bases lining up with TRBD2. The CDR3 has 18 amino acids. CDR1 and CDR2 from the germline V gene are LGHDT and YNNKEL (reference sequence). With V trimmed by 9 bases and J by 4 bases, 11 bases remained unmatched. This CDR3 is CASNPGTSGRAGTGELFF. The CDR3, as DNA: TGTGCCAGTAACCCCGGGACTAGCGGGAGGGCGGGCACCGGGGAGCTGTTTTTT.

The rearrangement joins TRBV6-5 to TRBJ1-2; D may be TRBD1 (6 bases). The CDR3 extends over 13 amino acids. The ends were cut back, 10 bases at V and 4 bases at J, with 16 bases in the middle. Germline CDR1 reads MNHEY; CDR2 reads SVGAGI. This CDR3 is CAIRGGQPYGYTF. CDR3 nucleotide sequence: TGTGCCATCCGGGGGGGACAACCCTATGGCTACACCTTC.

The rearrangement links TRBV6-1 to TRBJ2-1, with D tentatively TRBD2 (6 bases). Germline V lookup: CDR1 MNHNS, CDR2 SASEGT. This CDR3 contains 14 residues. V lost 2 bases and J 5 bases, leaving 10 bases between the germline ends. The CDR3 nucleotides are TGTGCCAGCAGTGAACGGGGGTATGACAATGAGCAGTTCTTC. Protein sequence: CASSERGYDNEQFF.